The 12 T cell receptor beta chains in this list originate from one sample, sequenced in a study of CD8 T cells in ankylosing spondylitis. TCRdb re-derived calls from the 5' RACE reads in MiXCR, one entry per CDR3 protein. The sample has hundreds of thousands of distinct CDR3 sequences, approximately 9% seen once. Sequencing was carried out using blood, either unsorted or a sorted T cell fraction (not recorded which). The origin of the receptors is a male donor with ankylosing spondylitis or in good health (not recorded which).

This clonotype has more than one count but fewer than ten. This chain links TRBV3-1 with TRBJ2-5; 8 positions agree with TRBD2. This CDR3 has 16 residues. Per the germline V gene, CDR1 is LGHDT and CDR2 is YNNKEL (reference sequence). J was trimmed by 5 bases and V by 0 bases; bases with no gene match: 8. The CDR3: CASSQDPGLVGETQYF. In nucleotides, the CDR3 is TGTGCCAGCAGCCAAGATCCGGGACTAGTCGGGGAGACCCAGTACTTC.

J is TRBJ2-7 and V is TRBV4-2; D is possibly TRBD1 or TRBD2 (5 bases each). CDR1 and CDR2 from the germline V gene are LGHNA and YNFKEQ. The CDR3 totals 14 residues. With 4 bases removed from V and 5 bases from J, the gap between germline ends came to 15 bases. The CDR3 nucleotides are TGTGCCAGCAGCCCGGGGCTGACGGTCGACGAGCAGTACTTC. It translates to CASSPGLTVDEQYF.

This clonotype was observed at least ten times. An end of the junction does not agree with germline; a read error may underlie this. The chain joins TRBV20-1 to TRBJ2-1, with TRBD2 matching 9 bases. The germline V gene encodes CDR1 DFQATT and CDR2 SNEGSKA (reference sequence). The CDR3 spans 13 residues. The CDR3 DNA reads as TGCAGTGCTAGACTAGCGGGGACCGATCGTACGTCCTTC. Translation gives CSARLAGTDRTSF.

The CDR3 region has the DNA TGTGCCAGCAGCTCGCTCAGGTTCGGACTAGCGGGAGGGCCGAGAAATGAGCAGTTCTTC. Encoded protein: CASSSLRFGLAGGPRNEQFF. V is TRBV11-2 and J is TRBJ2-1, with 15 bases identical to TRBD2. Germline CDR1 SGHAT, CDR2 FQNNGV. The CDR3 extends over 20 amino acids. V lost 4 bases to trimming and J lost 7 bases; unmatched junction nucleotides: 17. Together with reference TRBV11-2 and TRBJ2-1, the CDR3 gives the full variable domain: EAGVAQSPRYKIIEKRQSVAFWCNPISGHATLYWYQQILGQGPKLLIQFQNNGVVDDSQLPKDRFSAERLKGVDSTLKIQPAKLEDSAVYLCASSSLRFGLAGGPRNEQFFGPGTRLTVL.

This clonotype showed up many times. The rearrangement links TRBV5-1 to TRBJ1-3; maybe TRBD1 (5 bases). V lost 4 bases and J lost 0, with 17 bases in between. This CDR3 has 17 amino acids. CDR1 is SGHRS, CDR2 YFSETQ, per germline. The CDR3 region has the DNA TGCGCCAGCAGCACCCAGACAGACATTACCTCTGGAAACACCATATATTTT. It specifies CASSTQTDITSGNTIYF.

This clonotype was picked up many times. The J gene is TRBJ2-7, the V gene TRBV20-1, with 8 bases that match TRBD2. The CDR3 covers 14 residues. Germline V lookup: CDR1 DFQATT, CDR2 SNEGSKA (reference sequence). J gave up 3 bases and V 3 bases, and 7 bases lay outside the gene matches. The CDR3 DNA is TGCAGTGCTAGCCCCGGGACTAGTCACTACGAGCAGTACTTC. It specifies CSASPGTSHYEQYF.

This clonotype was counted many times. The chain recombines TRBV20-1 with TRBJ1-5; D is perhaps TRBD1 (6 bases). Trimming took 2 bases from V and 1 from J, leaving 6 bases between them. CDR3 length: 13 residues. Germline V gene sequence: CDR1 DFQATT, CDR2 SNEGSKA (reference sequence). This CDR3 is CSARTGSNQPQHF. The CDR3 coding sequence is TGCAGTGCTAGAACAGGGAGCAATCAGCCCCAGCATTTT.

This clonotype was seen ten or more times. This sequence joins TRBV20-1 and TRBJ1-4; perhaps TRBD1 as D (5 bases). Trimming pared 7 bases from V and 5 bases from J, leaving 14 bases between. CDR1 and CDR2 from the germline V gene are DFQATT and SNEGSKA (reference sequence). The CDR3 extends over 13 amino acids. The CDR3, as DNA: TGCAGTGTTCAGGGCCAATTAAATGAAAAACTGTTTTTT. Encoded protein: CSVQGQLNEKLFF.

This clonotype was recorded many times. The chain has TRBV20-1 and TRBJ2-3, with 12 bases that match TRBD2. This CDR3 region has 14 residues. The germline CDR1 and CDR2 sequences are DFQATT and SNEGSKA (reference sequence). V shed 5 bases, J shed 4 bases, and the junction held 4 bases outside the gene matches. The chain's CDR3 is CSALAGGPPDTQYF. The CDR3 DNA sequence: TGCAGTGCTCTAGCGGGGGGGCCCCCAGATACGCAGTATTTT.

This clonotype was observed at least ten times. The chain carries TRBV9 and TRBJ1-2, with D possibly matching TRBD1 (5 bases). Germline V lookup: CDR1 SGDLS, CDR2 YYNGEE. Trimming removed 5 bases at V and 4 bases at J, with 12 bases between. CDR3 length: 13 residues. CDR3 sequence (DNA): TGTGCCAGCAGTCAAAGGGGCAGCTATGGCTACACCTTC. Translation gives CASSQRGSYGYTF. Full variable domain (outside the CDR3, taken from reference TRBV9 and TRBJ1-2): DSGVTQTPKHLITATGQRVTLRCSPRSGDLSVYWYQQSLDQGLQFLIQYYNGEERAKGNILERFSAQQFPDLHSELNLSSLELGDSALYFCASSQRGSYGYTFGSGTRLTVV.

This clonotype was seen ten or more times. The J gene is TRBJ2-3, the V gene TRBV4-1, with D perhaps given as TRBD1 or TRBD2 (6 bases each). The CDR3 is made up of 16 amino acids. Germline V gene data show CDR1 as MGHRA and CDR2 as YSYEKL. The germline V and J ends were trimmed by 0 bases and 9 bases, with 19 bases remaining between them. CDR3 nucleotides: TGCGCCAGCAGCCAAGAGGGGGGCAAGGGGCGGAGGACGCAGTATTTT. Translating it yields CASSQEGGKGRRTQYF.

The table lists this clonotype with a count of one. This chain links TRBV5-1 with TRBJ1-2; D perhaps matches TRBD1 (6 bases). Germline V CDR1 and CDR2: SGHRS, YFSETQ. V lost 0 bases, J lost 4 bases, and 16 bases lay in between. This CDR3 is 16 amino acids long. The CDR3 reads CASSLAGGAQSYGYTF. CDR3 DNA sequence: TGCGCCAGCAGCTTGGCCGGGGGGGCGCAGAGCTATGGCTACACCTTC.